Listed below are T cell receptor beta chains from one sample, sequenced in a study of beta chain features in type 1 diabetes. The assay was immunoSEQ multiplex PCR, and TCRdb's table has in-frame clones only and misses some. Altogether about 370,000 clones are present, 9.5% to 10% being singletons, with the ten largest covering about 0.63%. The sequenced sample consisted of central memory CD4+ T cells from blood. These receptors were collected from a man younger than 45 with type 1 diabetes. Each CDR3 is given with its conserved first and last residue. D genes are given only for firm matches. Clone size is shown for a subset of rows, as once, few, many or a class of expanded clone.

clone_size	v_call	d_call	j_call	cdr3_aa	cdr3_nt
NA	TRBV18	NA	TRBJ1-5	CASSPGGDQPQHF	TGTGCCAGCTCACCGGGGGGGGATCAGCCCCAGCATTTT
NA	TRBV5-4	NA	TRBJ2-5	CASSRDQETQYF	TGTGCCAGCAGCCGAGATCAAGAGACCCAGTACTTC
few	TRBV28	NA	TRBJ1-2	CASSLSLAGGYGYTF	TGTGCCAGCAGTTTAAGTTTGGCAGGAGGCTATGGCTACACCTTC
few	TRBV18	NA	TRBJ1-5	CASSPDGVNQPQHF	TGTGCCAGCTCACCCGACGGGGTCAATCAGCCCCAGCATTTT
few	TRBV7-2	NA	TRBJ1-1	CASSFRGRTEAFF	TGTGCCAGCAGCTTCAGGGGACGGACTGAAGCTTTCTTT
NA	TRBV4-3	NA	TRBJ1-5	CASSQNIQGGNQPQHF	TGCGCCAGCAGCCAAAACATCCAGGGCGGCAATCAGCCCCAGCATTTT
NA	TRBV28	TRBD2	TRBJ2-1	CASTRWTSGSNDEQFF	TGTGCCAGCACCCGATGGACTAGCGGGAGTAATGATGAGCAGTTCTTC
NA	TRBV5-6	NA	TRBJ2-3	CASSLGIADTQYF	TGTGCCAGCAGCTTGGGAATCGCAGATACGCAGTATTTT
NA	TRBV27	NA	TRBJ2-7	CASSLAAGGGYEQYF	TGTGCCAGCAGTTTAGCCGCCGGGGGTGGCTACGAGCAGTACTTC
few	TRBV7-9	NA	TRBJ2-5	CASRPGASLETQYF	TGTGCCAGCAGACCTGGGGCCAGTTTAGAGACCCAGTACTTC
many	TRBV7-9	NA	TRBJ1-1	CASSVKRIHTEAFF	TGTGCCAGCAGCGTAAAACGGATACACACTGAAGCTTTCTTT
NA	TRBV19	NA	TRBJ2-1	CASEISGGYNEQFF	TGTGCCAGTGAGATCTCCGGGGGCTACAATGAGCAGTTCTTC
few	TRBV9	NA	TRBJ1-6	CASSVGAGENNSPLHF	TGTGCCAGCAGCGTAGGGGCAGGAGAAAATAATTCACCCCTCCACTTT
NA	TRBV7-2	TRBD2	TRBJ2-7	CASSPSTSGIREQYF	TGTGCCAGCAGCCCCTCAACTAGCGGGATTCGCGAGCAGTACTTC
few	TRBV11-2	NA	TRBJ2-6	CASSLAGANVLTF	TGTGCCAGCAGCTTAGCTGGGGCCAACGTCCTGACTTTC
many	TRBV7-9	TRBD1	TRBJ2-4	CASSSGQENIQYF	TGTGCCAGCAGCTCAGGACAGGAAAACATTCAGTACTTC
few	TRBV4-2	TRBD2	TRBJ2-1	CASSQAGRAPYNEQFF	TGTGCCAGCAGCCAAGCTGGGAGGGCCCCTTACAATGAGCAGTTCTTC
few	TRBV25-1	NA	TRBJ2-1	CASSAPGPQSSYNEQFF	TGTGCCAGCAGTGCCCCCGGCCCACAGAGCTCCTACAATGAGCAGTTCTTC
NA	TRBV27	TRBD1	TRBJ1-2	CASSPIEDRGNYGYTF	TGTGCCAGCAGTCCAATCGAGGACAGGGGGAACTATGGCTACACCTTC
few	TRBV6-1	NA	TRBJ2-1	CASTKDWTQNEQFF	TGTGCCAGCACCAAGGACTGGACTCAAAATGAGCAGTTCTTC
NA	TRBV4-1	TRBD1	TRBJ1-2	CASSQEQGGGYTF	TGCGCCAGCAGCCAAGAACAGGGGGGTGGCTACACCTTC
few	TRBV19	NA	TRBJ1-1	CASSIFTGSNTEAFF	TGTGCCAGTAGTATTTTCACAGGGTCGAACACTGAAGCTTTCTTT
NA	TRBV6-5	NA	TRBJ2-2	CASRSGVTGELFF	TGTGCCAGCAGGTCCGGAGTGACCGGGGAGCTGTTTTTT
NA	TRBV28	NA	TRBJ2-6	CASSFHRAGANVLTF	TGTGCCAGCAGTTTCCACCGGGCCGGGGCCAACGTCCTGACTTTC
NA	TRBV4-1	NA	TRBJ1-2	CASSQGGANGGYTF	TGCGCCAGCAGCCAAGGGGGTGCTAACGGGGGCTACACCTTC
few	TRBV6-6	NA	TRBJ2-1	CASGYLASSYNEQFF	TGTGCCAGCGGGTATTTAGCGAGCTCCTACAATGAGCAGTTCTTC
NA	TRBV5-1	NA	TRBJ1-1	CASSFGESGAEAFF	TGCGCCAGCAGCTTCGGGGAGTCGGGAGCTGAAGCTTTCTTT
many	TRBV13	TRBD2	TRBJ2-5	CASSPTTSGRSETQYF	TGTGCCAGCAGCCCCACGACTAGCGGGAGGAGCGAGACCCAGTACTTC
NA	TRBV5-1	NA	TRBJ2-7	CASSFRDNYEQYF	TGCGCCAGCAGCTTCCGGGACAACTACGAGCAGTACTTC
NA	TRBV29-1	NA	TRBJ1-1	CSVEGQSEAFF	TGCAGCGTTGAAGGGCAAAGTGAAGCTTTCTTT
few	TRBV19	TRBD1	TRBJ1-4	CASSITPGQGNEKLFF	TGTGCCAGTAGTATCACCCCGGGACAGGGGAATGAAAAACTGTTTTTT
many	TRBV29-1	NA	TRBJ2-5	CSVELENHF	TGCAGCGTTGAACTCGAGAACCACTTC
few	TRBV28	NA	TRBJ2-1	CASSIRGSTFF	TGTGCCAGCAGTATCAGGGGAAGTACGTTCTTC